This note documents a single T cell receptor (beta chain) sequence. The antigen remains undetermined. The V end lost 5 bases, the J end lost 8 bases, and 17 bases lay between the germline ends. The germline V gene has CDR1 SGHRS and CDR2 YFSETQ. The CDR3 covers 13 residues. The iRepertoire nested amplicon-rescue multiplex PCR amplified TCR alpha and beta CDR3s from RNA. Each CDR3 protein gets one entry after TCRdb re-called the multiplex PCR reads with MiXCR. In the table there are approximately 120,000 distinct CDR3 sequences, approximately 23% of which are singletons. This specimen belongs to a study of glioma-infiltrating T cells. Findings of the study overall: Above-expected tissue-blood divergence occurred in all gliomas, most in low-grade ones.

Material for sequencing was glioma tissue, nonneoplastic brain tissue, or PBMCs (not recorded which). The receptor's source is a human donor with low-grade glioma or glioblastoma, undergoing nonglioma brain surgery, or in good health (not recorded which). The chain uses TRBV5-1 and TRBJ2-7, with unresolved D. Here the CDR3 reads CASSVSEGNQQYF. The CDR3 DNA sequence: TGCGCCAGCAGTGTTTCGGAAGGGAACCAGCAGTACTTC.